This T cell receptor (beta chain) was observed in a study of T cell changes during pregnancy in multiple sclerosis. Only in-frame clones appear in the TCRdb table, and some are missing; sequencing was by immunoSEQ multiplex PCR. The sample consists of roughly 28,000 clones, around 90% of them appearing once. J lost 0 bases, V lost 4 bases, and 4 bases had no gene match. CDR3 length: 17 residues. Germline CDR1 is SEHNR and CDR2 is FQNEAQ (reference sequence). The chain combines TRBV7-9 with TRBJ2-1; TRBD2 matches 12 bases. The source is a female donor with multiple sclerosis, enrolled in a pregnancy study. The material sequenced was CD8+ T cells from peripheral blood mononuclear cells, taken before pregnancy. The CDR3 region has the DNA TGTGCCAGCAGCTCCACTAGCGGGGGGAGCTCCTACAATGAGCAGTTCTTC. It yields the protein CASSSTSGGSSYNEQFF. Variable domain in full (rest from reference TRBV7-9 and TRBJ2-1): DTGVSQNPRHKITKRGQNVTFRCDPISEHNRLYWYRQTLGQGPEFLTYFQNEAQLEKSRLLSDRFSAERPKGSFSTLEIQRTEQGDSAMYLCASSSTSGGSSYNEQFFGPGTRLTVL.